This TCR beta chain comes out of a study of neurological immune-mediated disorders (dated by TCRdb to about 2019). About the full investigation: Using UMI-based sequencing, the study compared peripheral blood TCR-beta repertoires from patients with HTLV-I-associated myelopathy (HAM/TSP), patients with multiple sclerosis, and healthy controls. Longitudinal samples, technical triplicates and paired sorted CD4+ and CD8+ T-cell subsets, alongside PBMC samples, were included among the approximately 98 TCR-beta libraries. The cohort comprised 68 subjects: approximately 15 HAM/TSP patients, approximately 34 multiple sclerosis patients and approximately 20 healthy controls. The investigation overall reported the following: TCR clonal expansion was highest in HAM/TSP patients and lowest in MS patients, with MS patients falling below even healthy controls. No identical CDR3 amino acid sequences were found to be shared among expanded clones across subjects, suggesting that TCR-beta repertoires were private in all groups.

To synthesize cDNA, template-switch 5'RACE was performed with a primer carrying a 10-nucleotide random unique molecular identifier so that each TCR transcript was tagged. Every sequencing run yielded over 200 million TCR-beta sequences covering 15-18 subjects. The RNeasy kit was used for extraction of total RNA. Using the KAPA Real-time Library Amplification kit, TCR-beta VDJ regions were amplified with primers for the TCR constant region and the 5'RACE anchor. A first PCR added sample indexes and Illumina adaptors, after which a second PCR increased the library yield. After purification with Ampure beads, the TCR product of roughly 650 bp was size-selected on a 2% E-gel SizeSelection system. Library quality was checked on a Bioanalyzer, concentration was measured with Qubit, and libraries were quantified with the Kapa Library Quantification kit before pooling. An Illumina HiSeq 2500 sequenced the libraries paired-end 2 x 150 bp. To increase sequence diversity, about 23-30% phiX was spiked into each library pool. The study's own analysis went as follows. Quality-filtered reads were processed with the UMI-based MiGEC pipeline, and over 85% of raw TCR sequences were removed by the MiGEC pipeline during error correction. VDJ genes were aligned to IMGT germline references, and clonotypes were defined by unique CDR3 amino acid sequence plus V-J genes. VDJtools evaluated clonal expansion, Shannon diversity and CDR3 relatedness (CalcPairwiseDistances, ClusterSamples); CLCbio workbench built phylogenetic trees. Using coefficient-of-variation modelling across technical triplicates, the study counted a clone as expanded if it had at least 8 unique UMIs. The public reads were reprocessed in TCRdb via fastp at Q25 and MiXCR, keeping in-frame beta chains. Rows with a matching CDR3 protein are joined into one entry that keeps the most common DNA and genes. For this entry, the V and J calls and clone size follow TCRdb and not the study's own pipeline. The table for this sample lists about 77,000 distinct CDR3 sequences; around a tenth of them were counted only once. The ten largest clones add up to 1.5% to 2% of the sample.

This clonotype has ten or more counts. Its recognized antigen is unknown. There are no base qualities to consult, and no much larger clone falls within one base. CDR1 and CDR2, per the germline V gene (reference sequence), are LGHDT and YNNKEL. V was cut back by 3 bases and J by 7 bases, leaving a gap of 10 bases between them. The CDR3 runs 13 amino acids, cysteine and phenylalanine included. The sequence is cut down to CDR3 DNA, 39 bases in frame from base 1. The healthy controls were volunteers from a blood bank in Maryland, USA. Unsorted PBMC libraries were generated from 2 million PBMCs stored in RNAlater at -80 °C until RNA extraction. Peripheral blood was subjected to Ficoll-Hypaque density gradient centrifugation to isolate PBMCs, which were then cryopreserved in liquid nitrogen.

Sequencing used PBMCs. The TCR was taken from a middle-aged man in good health. The chain is assembled from TRBV3-1 and TRBJ1-5, with TRBD1 perhaps the D gene, on 5 matching bases. Here is the DNA: TGTGCCAGCAGCCAGTCAGGGCAACAGCCCCAGCATTTT. This sequence encodes CASSQSGQQPQHF.